These 25 T cell receptor beta chains share one sample of origin, sequenced in a study of cytomegalovirus exposure and HLA in healthy donors. The PCR had 60 Vbeta and 13 Jbeta primers. Assay used: immunoSEQ multiplex PCR; TCRdb lists only in-frame clones, some missing. The sample records about 160,000 clones, almost 85% being singletons. The sequencing sample was made of PBMCs. The receptors here all came from a man between 25 and 39 years old in good health and CMV-seronegative.

This rearrangement joins TRBV5-1 to TRBJ2-1, with 13 bases fitting TRBD2. Looked up from germline, CDR1 is SGHRS and CDR2 is YFSETQ. With 3 bases clipped from V and 8 bases from J, the junction kept 20 bases outside the gene matches. This CDR3 contains 20 residues. The CDR3 DNA reads TGCGCCAGCAGCTGGACAGGCTCCTTAAGGACTAGCGGGAGTTATGATGAGCAGTTCTTC. It translates to CASSWTGSLRTSGSYDEQFF.

This clone was seen a few times. The gene calls are TRBV7-9 and TRBJ1-4; a possible D gene is TRBD1 (6 bases). The CDR3 runs to 13 residues. Germline V gene data show CDR1 as SEHNR and CDR2 as FQNEAQ (reference sequence). The ends were cut back, 5 bases at V and 8 bases at J, with 12 bases in the middle. CDR3 DNA sequence: TGTGCCAGCAGCCCCGCGGGGGGCGAAAAACTGTTTTTT. Amino acids: CASSPAGGEKLFF.

V is TRBV4-2 and J is TRBJ1-1; D not resolved. From germline, CDR1 is LGHNA and CDR2 YNFKEQ. The CDR3 has 13 amino acids. V was pared by 5 bases and J by 0 bases, with 7 bases between. The CDR3 loop reads CASSYTLNTEAFF. DNA for the CDR3: TGTGCCAGCAGCTACACATTGAACACTGAAGCTTTCTTT.

The rearrangement links TRBV5-6 to TRBJ1-1; a weak D match, TRBD1 (5 bases). The germline gives CDR1 SGHDT, CDR2 YYEEEE. The CDR3 runs to 14 residues. Trimming cost V 2 bases and J 6 bases, with 14 bases left between them. The CDR3 DNA reads as TGTGCCAGCAGCTTAATCAGGGCAGCCTCTGAAGCTTTCTTT. This sequence encodes CASSLIRAASEAFF.

The sample holds one count of this clone. The rearrangement joins TRBV5-4 to TRBJ1-4; possible D gene TRBD1, 6 bases. The germline V gene has CDR1 SGHNT and CDR2 YYREEE (reference sequence). Trimming removed 5 bases from V and 0 bases from J, with 17 bases in between. CDR3 size: 17 residues. In nucleotides, the CDR3 is TGTGCCAGCAGTCCCGGGACACGCTTTGCAACTAATGAAAAACTGTTTTTT. It encodes CASSPGTRFATNEKLFF.

The genes are TRBV29-1 and TRBJ1-3; D might be TRBD1 (5 bases). Germline values: CDR1 SQVTM, CDR2 ANQGSEA. The ends were cut back, 5 bases at V and 8 bases at J, with 16 bases in the middle. This CDR3 contains 13 residues. The CDR3 loop reads CSVPQGDGYTIYF. The CDR3 region has the DNA TGCAGCGTTCCCCAGGGTGATGGTTACACCATATATTTT.

The V call is TRBV27, the J call TRBJ2-7; 10 bases map to TRBD2. The ends lost 5 bases at V and 2 bases at J; junction bases unmatched: 9. From germline, CDR1 is MNHEY and CDR2 SMNVEV (reference sequence). The CDR3 consists of 16 residues. Here the CDR3 DNA reads TGTGCCAGCAGTGGGGGGGGACTAGCGTCCCCCTACGAGCAGTACTTC. The encoded protein is CASSGGGLASPYEQYF.

This rearrangement joins TRBV7-6 to TRBJ2-7; 8 nucleotides line up with TRBD1. The CDR3 is 13 residues long. Germline V gene sequence: CDR1 SGHVS, CDR2 FNYEAQ. V shed 5 bases and J 4 bases; nucleotides not matched to a gene: 4. The CDR3: CASSRDRRYEQYF. The DNA for the CDR3 is TGTGCCAGCAGCCGGGACAGGAGGTACGAGCAGTACTTC.

The rearrangement uses TRBV5-1 and TRBJ2-1, with 7 bases that match TRBD1. Trimming took 4 bases from V and 5 from J; bases not matched to a gene: 9. CDR3 length: 15 amino acids. Looked up from germline, CDR1 is SGHRS and CDR2 is YFSETQ. DNA for the CDR3: TGCGCCAGCAGCAAGACGGGACAGACGAACAATGAGCAGTTCTTC. Amino acids: CASSKTGQTNNEQFF.

The chain joins TRBV28 to TRBJ2-1, with 7 positions matching TRBD1. The CDR3 is made up of 17 amino acids. Germline-derived CDR1 and CDR2 are MDHEN and SYDVKM. Trimming removed 1 base from V and 4 bases from J; junction bases left unmatched: 10. CDR3 coding DNA: TGTGCCAGCAGTTTATTAACGGGACAGCGTCAATACAATGAGCAGTTCTTC. Translated: CASSLLTGQRQYNEQFF.

V is TRBV27 and J is TRBJ2-1; D may be TRBD2 (5 bases). The ends were cut back, 1 base at V and 8 bases at J, with 9 bases in the middle. The CDR3 length is 13 residues. Germline V gene lookup returns CDR1 MNHEY and CDR2 SMNVEV (reference sequence). The CDR3 reads CASSLLGSDEQFF. The CDR3 DNA reads TGTGCCAGCAGTTTATTAGGGAGCGATGAGCAGTTCTTC.

This chain uses TRBV5-6 with TRBJ2-1, with 8 bases that match TRBD2. The germline V gene encodes CDR1 SGHDT and CDR2 YYEEEE. CDR3 length equals 18 residues. Trimming at V came to 4 bases and at J to 6 bases, leaving 18 bases not matched to a gene. In DNA form, the CDR3 reads TGTGCCAGCAGCCCTACCGGGGGGGCATCAGTCTTTCGCAATGAGCAGTTCTTC. It encodes CASSPTGGASVFRNEQFF.

This chain connects TRBV5-1 to TRBJ1-2; D might be TRBD1 (6 bases). Per germline, CDR1 SGHRS and CDR2 YFSETQ. The CDR3 totals 14 residues. Trimming left V 2 bases short and J 0 bases short, with 8 bases between. CDR3 amino acids: CASSFQGPNYGYTF. CDR3 nucleotide sequence: TGCGCCAGCAGCTTTCAGGGGCCTAACTATGGCTACACCTTC.

The CDR3 sequence is CASSAGLAGYEQYF. The DNA for the CDR3 is TGTGCCAGCAGCGCAGGACTAGCGGGCTACGAGCAGTACTTC. The rearrangement links TRBV9 to TRBJ2-7; 11 bases line up with TRBD2. The trim removed 3 bases at V and 3 bases at J, leaving 2 bases unmatched. CDR3 length equals 14 residues. The V gene's germline CDR1 is SGDLS and CDR2 YYNGEE.

The chain has TRBV30 and TRBJ1-4; 9 bases align to TRBD1. CDR1 is GTSNPN, CDR2 SVGIG, per germline (reference sequence). J lost 8 bases, V lost 0 bases, and 10 bases had no gene match. The CDR3 is 16 residues long. CDR3 residues: CAWSVRTGEQREKLFF. The CDR3 nucleotides read TGTGCCTGGAGTGTACGGACAGGGGAACAACGAGAAAAACTGTTTTTT. Drawing the rest from reference TRBV30 and TRBJ1-4, the complete variable domain is SQTIHQWPATLVQPVGSPLSLECTVEGTSNPNLYWYRQAAGRGLQLLFYSVGIGQISSEVPQNLSASRPQDRQFILSSKKLLLSDSGFYLCAWSVRTGEQREKLFFGSGTQLSVL.

V gene TRBV29-1 combines with J gene TRBJ2-7; 7 bases align to TRBD1. The V gene's germline CDR1 is SQVTM and CDR2 ANQGSEA. The trim removed 4 bases at V and 6 bases at J, leaving 18 bases unmatched. The CDR3 contains 16 residues. CDR3 coding DNA: TGCAGCGTTGGGGATAACTTGGGTACAGGGGCTGGCGAGCAGTACTTC. Translating gives CSVGDNLGTGAGEQYF.

A single count supports this clone. For the CDR3, the DNA is TGTGCCAGCAGCCAAGCGCTAGCGGGTGGGAATGAGCAGTTCTTC. Translating it yields CASSQALAGGNEQFF. This chain links TRBV14 with TRBJ2-1; TRBD2 matches at 8 bases. The CDR3 contains 15 residues. The V gene end was trimmed by 1 base and the J gene end by 7 bases; junction bases not matched to a gene: 6. Germline lookup yields CDR1 SGHDN and CDR2 FVKESK.

The chain recombines TRBV13 with TRBJ1-2, with no clear D. V was shortened by 2 bases and J by 2 bases, with 6 bases between the two germline ends. The germline V gene encodes CDR1 PRHDT and CDR2 FYEKMQ (reference sequence). The CDR3 has 13 residues. This CDR3 is CASSLTQNYGYTF. Written as DNA, the CDR3 is TGTGCCAGCAGCTTAACACAGAACTATGGCTACACCTTC. Full variable domain (rest looked up from reference TRBV13 and TRBJ1-2): AAGVIQSPRHLIKEKRETATLKCYPIPRHDTVYWYQQGPGQDPQFLISFYEKMQSDKGSIPDRFSAQQFSDYHSELNMSSLELGDSALYFCASSLTQNYGYTFGSGTRLTVV.

V gene TRBV6-5 combines with J gene TRBJ2-1, with 10 bases aligning to TRBD1. This CDR3 is 15 amino acids long. Germline assignment: CDR1 MNHEY and CDR2 SVGAGI. The junction had 5 bases not matched to a gene; V was cut back by 4 bases and J by 5 bases. The CDR3 spells CASSWDRGENNEQFF. The CDR3 nucleotides read TGTGCCAGCAGTTGGGACAGGGGAGAGAACAATGAGCAGTTCTTC.

The CDR3 DNA reads as TGTGCCAGCAGCTTTAGGACAGGGGAGGCTGGCTACACCTTC. Its translation: CASSFRTGEAGYTF. This chain links TRBV5-4 with TRBJ1-2; 9 positions match TRBD1. This CDR3 contains 14 residues. Germline CDR1 and CDR2: SGHNT and YYREEE (reference sequence). Germline trimming cut 2 bases from V and 7 bases from J; bases unmatched to any gene: 6.

The chain recombines TRBV4-2 with TRBJ2-7; D ambiguous. V was clipped by 0 bases and J by 6 bases, with 15 bases between them. The CDR3 consists of 15 residues. Per germline, CDR1 LGHNA and CDR2 YNFKEQ. The CDR3 nucleotides read TGTGCCAGCAGCCAAGATGTATTAAGTGTCGGCGAGCAGTACTTC. Residues: CASSQDVLSVGEQYF.

This clone was recorded a few times. The rearrangement joins TRBV27 to TRBJ2-5, with 8 bases identical to TRBD1. V shed 3 bases, J shed 9 bases, and the junction held 12 bases outside the gene matches. This CDR3 region has 15 residues. Looked up from germline, CDR1 is MNHEY and CDR2 is SMNVEV (reference sequence). The CDR3 here is CASSFQGAGENSQYF. The CDR3 DNA reads TGTGCCAGCAGTTTTCAGGGGGCTGGGGAAAATTCCCAGTACTTC.

The CDR3 loop is CAISDSPRQGYLAKNIQYF. The DNA of the CDR3 is TGTGCCATCAGTGACTCTCCCAGACAGGGTTATCTAGCCAAAAACATTCAGTACTTC. V is TRBV10-3 and J is TRBJ2-4; TRBD1 agrees at 7 bases. With V trimmed by 3 bases and J by 0 bases, 14 bases remained unmatched. Germline V gene data show CDR1 as ENHRY and CDR2 as SYGVKD. The CDR3 is 19 amino acids.

J is TRBJ2-1 and V is TRBV6-1; TRBD1 is a possible D gene (5 bases). V was clipped by 8 bases and J by 6 bases, with 14 bases between them. CDR3 length: 13 amino acids. The V gene's germline CDR1 is MNHNS and CDR2 SASEGT. The CDR3 spells CASLDTKGNEQFF. In DNA form, the CDR3 reads TGTGCCAGCTTGGACACAAAGGGCAATGAGCAGTTCTTC.

The chain uses TRBV19 and TRBJ1-5, with D maybe TRBD1 (5 bases). Germline V CDR1 and CDR2: LNHDA, SQIVND (reference sequence). The length of the CDR3 is 16 residues. Trimming took 3 bases from V and 8 from J, leaving 20 bases between them. This CDR3 reads CASSIVRKGNQEPQHF. The CDR3 nucleotides read TGTGCCAGTAGTATTGTTCGGAAGGGGAATCAGGAGCCCCAGCATTTT.